A single sample is the source of the 28 T cell receptor beta chains below, sequenced in a study of metastatic and nonmetastatic thyroid tumors. All patients were untreated before thyroid surgery. TCRdb ran MiXCR on the PCR reads. The sample includes some 30,000 clones, around 33% of them seen just once. The sample taken for sequencing was tumor tissue. These TCRs come from a female donor with papillary thyroid cancer or a benign thyroid nodule (not recorded which). Some clones in this sample may be carry-over from other donors' samples.

This clone was recorded a few times. The chain carries TRBV6-1 and TRBJ1-3; D is ambiguous. The germline V and J ends were trimmed by 6 bases and 4 bases, with 13 bases remaining between them. The CDR3 runs to 14 residues. The germline V gene has CDR1 MNHNS and CDR2 SASEGT. The CDR3 region is CASSPTRTGNTIYF. Written as DNA, the CDR3 is TGTGCCAGCAGCCCAACTCGGACGGGAAACACCATATATTTT.

This clone was seen a few times. CDR3 sequence: CASSLIGGETQYF. CDR3 coding DNA: TGTGCCAGCAGTTTAATAGGCGGAGAGACCCAGTACTTC. The rearrangement links TRBV12-3 or TRBV12-4 to TRBJ2-5; D unresolved. The CDR3 has 13 residues. Trimming shortened V by 2 bases and J by 4 bases, and 8 bases separated the two germline ends.

This rearrangement joins TRBV2 to TRBJ2-6, with a weak D call TRBD2 (5 bases). Germline V gene sequence: CDR1 SNHLY, CDR2 FYNNEI. The V end was cut by 5 bases, the J end by 0 bases, with 11 bases between. The CDR3 is 16 amino acids. The CDR3 sequence: CASSPDRGSGANVLTF. Here the CDR3 DNA reads TGTGCCAGCAGTCCCGATCGGGGCTCTGGGGCCAACGTCCTGACTTTC. Looking up the rest from reference TRBV2 and TRBJ2-6 gives the full variable domain: EPEVTQTPSHQVTQMGQEVILRCVPISNHLYFYWYRQILGQKVEFLVSFYNNEISEKSEIFDDQFSVERPDGSNFTLKIRSTKLEDSAMYFCASSPDRGSGANVLTFGAGSRLTVL.

On this clone itself: Other nucleotide sequences in the sample specify the same CDR3. The J gene is TRBJ1-4, the V gene TRBV7-2; perhaps TRBD1 as D (5 bases). Per germline, CDR1 SGHTA and CDR2 FQGNSA. The ends were cut back, 2 bases at V and 7 bases at J, with 14 bases in the middle. The CDR3 totals 15 residues. CDR3 sequence: CASSLQGNVVEKLFF. CDR3 DNA: TGTGCCAGCAGCTTACAGGGAAACGTTGTTGAAAAACTGTTTTTT.

The rearrangement links TRBV30 to TRBJ2-7, with 10 bases that match TRBD1. Trimming cost V 2 bases and J 9 bases; bases outside gene matches: 10. The CDR3 contains 14 residues. Germline assignment: CDR1 GTSNPN and CDR2 SVGIG (reference sequence). In DNA form, the CDR3 reads TGTGCCTGGAGTAGGGGGACAGGGGCCTCTGGGCAGTACTTC. It specifies CAWSRGTGASGQYF.

Only a few counts were recorded for this clone. The chain joins TRBV6-2 or TRBV6-3 to TRBJ1-1; D is ambiguous. Germline values: CDR1 MNHEY, CDR2 SVGEGT. This CDR3 has 13 residues. V was clipped by 8 bases and J by 0 bases, with 10 bases between them. CDR3: CASCPWMNTEAFF. DNA of the CDR3: TGTGCCAGCTGCCCTTGGATGAACACTGAAGCTTTCTTT.

This clone was observed a handful of times. This chain uses TRBV25-1 with TRBJ1-2, with D unclear. V was clipped by 3 bases and J by 3 bases, with 8 bases between them. The germline CDR1 and CDR2 sequences are MGHDK and SYGVNS. The CDR3 is 13 residues long. As DNA, the CDR3 is TGTGCCAGCAGTGACAGCAAGGACTATGGCTACACCTTC. Its translation: CASSDSKDYGYTF.

This clone was seen a few times. The chain couples TRBV19 to TRBJ1-3; TRBD1 is a possible D gene (6 bases). Germline-derived CDR1 and CDR2 are LNHDA and SQIVND (reference sequence). This CDR3 is 16 amino acids long. V was trimmed by 6 bases and J by 7 bases, leaving 22 bases between them. The CDR3 here is CASRSGLDSEWNTIYF. The CDR3, as DNA: TGTGCCAGTAGGTCAGGGCTGGACAGTGAGTGGAACACCATATATTTT.

The chain is built from TRBV20-1 and TRBJ2-4; 9 nucleotides agree with TRBD2. This CDR3 region has 13 residues. V shed 6 bases and J 7 bases; nucleotides not matched to a gene: 7. Germline CDR1 and CDR2: DFQATT and SNEGSKA (reference sequence). The CDR3 region has the DNA TGCAGTGCACTAGCGGGTGGGGGGAACATTCAGTACTTC. Its translation: CSALAGGGNIQYF.

In this sample, this clone turned up a few times. This chain's CDR3 is CASSYSRAGTASYEQYF. The CDR3 coding sequence is TGTGCCAGCAGTTACTCGAGAGCCGGGACAGCATCCTACGAGCAGTACTTC. The chain joins TRBV6-2 or TRBV6-3 to TRBJ2-7; the match to TRBD1 covers 7 bases. Trimming at V came to 0 bases and at J to 1 base, leaving 9 bases not matched to a gene. CDR3 length: 17 residues. CDR1 and CDR2 (germline): MNHEY, SVGEGT.

A few counts support this clone. The chain recombines TRBV6-1 with TRBJ2-7, with 7 bases matching TRBD2. The V gene end was trimmed by 6 bases and the J gene end by 2 bases; junction bases not matched to a gene: 4. Per germline, CDR1 MNHNS and CDR2 SASEGT. This CDR3 is 13 amino acids long. CDR3 DNA: TGTGCCAGCAGGGGCGGGACTACCTACGAGCAGTACTTC. Protein: CASRGGTTYEQYF.

Concerning this clone: Other DNA sequences from this sample encode an identical CDR3 as well. This chain links TRBV11-3 with TRBJ2-1, with 8 bases identical to TRBD2. V lost 5 bases and J lost 6; bases outside the gene matches: 6. Per germline, CDR1 SGHNT and CDR2 YENEEA. The CDR3 has 14 residues. CDR3 DNA: TGTGCCAGCAGCCTAGCAGCGGGAGTCAATGAGCAGTTCTTC. It is translated as CASSLAAGVNEQFF.

CDR3 region: CASSPNRAGGYTF. CDR3 DNA: TGTGCCAGCAGCCCAAATCGGGCCGGTGGCTACACCTTC. V usage is TRBV11-2 and J usage is TRBJ1-2; D is undetermined. The CDR3 totals 13 residues. Between the trimmed V and J ends, which lost 5 bases and 7 bases, there was a span of 14 bases. The germline V gene encodes CDR1 SGHAT and CDR2 FQNNGV.

The rearrangement uses TRBV12-3 or TRBV12-4 and TRBJ1-2; 7 bases agree with TRBD1. With V trimmed by 3 bases and J by 7 bases, 2 bases remained unmatched. CDR3 length: 12 amino acids. The CDR3 protein is CASSLAGGGYTF. The CDR3 nucleotides are TGTGCCAGCAGTTTGGCAGGGGGTGGCTACACCTTC.

A few counts support this clone. The chain is built from TRBV12-3 or TRBV12-4 and TRBJ2-1, with D perhaps matching TRBD2 (5 bases). V gave up 5 bases and J gave up 7 bases, with 9 bases separating them. The CDR3 runs 12 residues. CDR3 loop: CASSGLANEQFF. The CDR3 DNA reads as TGTGCCAGCAGTGGTCTAGCTAATGAGCAGTTCTTC.

J is TRBJ1-5 and V is TRBV5-1; 7 nucleotides agree with TRBD1. Germline trimming cut 0 bases from V and 3 bases from J; bases unmatched to any gene: 3. Per germline, CDR1 SGHRS and CDR2 YFSETQ. CDR3 length equals 15 residues. CDR3 residues: CASSLGGTDNQPQHF. DNA of the CDR3: TGCGCCAGCAGCTTGGGGGGGACAGACAATCAGCCCCAGCATTTT. Drawing the rest from reference TRBV5-1 and TRBJ1-5, the complete variable domain is KAGVTQTPRYLIKTRGQQVTLSCSPISGHRSVSWYQQTPGQGLQFLFEYFSETQRNKGNFPGRFSGRQFSNSRSEMNVSTLELGDSALYLCASSLGGTDNQPQHFGDGTRLSIL.

The V gene is TRBV9, the J gene TRBJ2-7; D may be TRBD1 (6 bases). Germline-derived CDR1 and CDR2 are SGDLS and YYNGEE. V lost 5 bases to trimming and J lost 2 bases, with 11 bases between them. The length of the CDR3 is 13 residues. CDR3 in amino acids: CASSEGQTYEQYF. The CDR3 DNA reads as TGTGCCAGCAGTGAGGGACAAACCTACGAGCAGTACTTC.

The gene calls are TRBV20-1 and TRBJ2-1; D may correspond to TRBD1 or TRBD2 (5 bases each). V lost 0 bases to trimming and J lost 0 bases, with 12 bases between them. The germline gives CDR1 DFQATT, CDR2 SNEGSKA (reference sequence). There are 16 residues in the CDR3. In DNA, the CDR3 is TGCAGTGCTAGAGATCTCAGGGAGAGCTCCTACAATGAGCAGTTCTTC. It is translated as CSARDLRESSYNEQFF.

This clone was detected a few times. The chain combines TRBV28 with TRBJ1-6, with a weak D call TRBD1 (6 bases). Trimming shortened V by 7 bases and J by 8 bases, and 15 bases separated the two germline ends. This CDR3 has 14 residues. In germline, CDR1 is MDHEN, CDR2 SYDVKM. CDR3 sequence: CASTTQGPYSPLHF. The CDR3 DNA is TGTGCCAGCACCACACAGGGCCCCTATTCACCCCTCCACTTT.

V usage is TRBV11-2 and J usage is TRBJ2-7; 10 bases align to TRBD2. CDR3 length: 17 residues. Germline V gives CDR1 SGHAT, CDR2 FQNNGV. Trimming took 4 bases from V and 0 from J; bases not matched to a gene: 9. CDR3 region: CASSWTSGVLSSYEQYF. The CDR3 region has the DNA TGTGCCAGCAGCTGGACTAGCGGAGTCTTGAGCTCCTACGAGCAGTACTTC.

V usage is TRBV11-2 and J usage is TRBJ2-1; D perhaps matches TRBD1 (5 bases). This CDR3 region has 16 residues. Germline values: CDR1 SGHAT, CDR2 FQNNGV. The ends were cut back, 8 bases at V and 3 bases at J, with 20 bases in the middle. In nucleotides, the CDR3 is TGTGCCAGCGGAGATCATAAGGGTAGGGGCTACAATGAGCAGTTCTTC. It translates to CASGDHKGRGYNEQFF.

This chain connects TRBV7-2 to TRBJ2-7, with TRBD2 matching over 7 bases. Germline V gene sequence: CDR1 SGHTA, CDR2 FQGNSA. The CDR3 consists of 14 residues. V was clipped by 4 bases and J by 3 bases; unmatched bases: 6. The DNA of the CDR3 is TGTGCCAGCAGCTACCGGGACTACATCTACGAGCAGTACTTC. Translation: CASSYRDYIYEQYF. Using reference TRBV7-2 and TRBJ2-7 for the parts outside the CDR3, the full variable domain is GAGVSQSPSNKVTEKGKDVELRCDPISGHTALYWYRQSLGQGLEFLIYFQGNSAPDKSGLPSDRFSAERTGGSVSTLTIQRTQQEDSAVYLCASSYRDYIYEQYFGPGTRLTVT.

This sequence joins TRBV4-1 and TRBJ1-5, with D uncertain. The germline CDR1 and CDR2 sequences are MGHRA and YSYEKL. The CDR3 has 15 residues. Trimming took 3 bases from V and 0 from J, leaving 9 bases between them. DNA of the CDR3: TGCGCCAGCAGCCAGAGGGAGAATAGCAATCAGCCCCAGCATTTT. It specifies CASSQRENSNQPQHF.

The V gene is TRBV6-2 or TRBV6-3, the J gene TRBJ1-3, with D possibly matching TRBD1 (6 bases). The CDR3 runs 15 residues. Trimming shortened V by 0 bases and J by 3 bases, and 9 bases separated the two germline ends. Germline lookup yields CDR1 MNHEY and CDR2 SVGEGT. CDR3 amino acids: CASSYSNRVGNTIYF. CDR3 nucleotide sequence: TGTGCCAGCAGTTACTCTAACAGGGTTGGAAACACCATATATTTT.

This chain's CDR3 is CASRRQGRSSYEQYF. The CDR3 DNA reads as TGTGCCAGCAGAAGACAGGGGAGAAGCTCCTACGAGCAGTACTTC. V usage is TRBV6-1 and J usage is TRBJ2-7; 8 bases agree with TRBD1. The trim removed 6 bases at V and 0 bases at J, leaving 7 bases unmatched. Germline lookup yields CDR1 MNHNS and CDR2 SASEGT. The CDR3 extends over 15 amino acids.

In its sample, this clone was seen a few times. The rearrangement links TRBV6-2 or TRBV6-3 to TRBJ2-7; D gene ambiguous. Trimming took 10 bases from V and 0 from J, leaving 16 bases between them. Germline CDR1 and CDR2: MNHEY and SVGEGT. The CDR3 totals 14 residues. CDR3 region: CATAEHGRSYEQYF. DNA for the CDR3: TGTGCCACCGCTGAGCACGGTCGCTCCTACGAGCAGTACTTC.

This chain joins TRBV18 and TRBJ1-1, with a tentative D call TRBD1 (5 bases). The CDR3 is 13 residues long. The germline V and J ends were trimmed by 4 bases and 2 bases, with 8 bases remaining between them. Germline CDR1 and CDR2: KGHSH and LQKENI. In nucleotides, the CDR3 is TGTGCCAGCTCACAGGGGCAAAACACTGAAGCTTTCTTT. Translated, it gives CASSQGQNTEAFF.

This clone was found a few times. The genes are TRBV6-1 and TRBJ2-7; no firm D call. Trimming stripped 0 bases from V and 2 bases from J, with 11 bases between. Germline assignment: CDR1 MNHNS and CDR2 SASEGT. The CDR3 loop spans 15 amino acids. The CDR3 region has the DNA TGTGCCAGCAGTGAAGCGTCTCCGAACACCTACGAGCAGTACTTC. Its protein is CASSEASPNTYEQYF.